This T cell receptor beta chain is drawn from a study of blood T cell repertoires in COVID-19. This CDR3 spans 13 amino acids. The V end lost 10 bases, the J end lost 0 bases, and 12 bases lay between the germline ends. Libraries were prepared by immunoSEQ multiplex PCR; TCRdb keeps only in-frame clonotypes and omits some of them. The sample yields more than 85,000 clones, about 80% seen once. The gene calls are TRBV12-3 or TRBV12-4 and TRBJ1-1; tentative D call: TRBD1 (6 bases). Sequencing was done on a sample of peripheral blood. This clonotype was obtained from a woman aged 45-65 years with acute or convalescent COVID-19. This chain's CDR3 is CAIARGLNTEAFF. CDR3 nucleotide sequence: TGTGCCATTGCCAGGGGACTGAACACTGAAGCTTTCTTT.